These 26 T cell receptor beta chains came from one sample sequenced in a study of blood T cell repertoires in COVID-19 (dated by TCRdb to about 2020). To prepare the library, the immunoSEQ multiplex PCR assay was applied. Entries here come from immuneACCESS through TCRdb and include only in-frame sequences with V and J called. Some clones fail to appear in such tables; in the studies checked, an unresolved V gene covers under half of the shortfall, and the cause of the remainder is unknown. The sample includes roughly 300,000 clones, with approximately 88% observed a single time. The top ten hold under 7.5% of the sample. Sequenced sample: peripheral blood. The receptor set was obtained from a man between 18 and 35 years old who had recovered from COVID-19.

The chain combines TRBV5-6 with TRBJ2-5; TRBD1 aligns across 8 bases. The CDR3 loop spans 14 amino acids. The germline V gene encodes CDR1 SGHDT and CDR2 YYEEEE. Unmatched junction bases numbered 7, after V lost 4 bases and J lost 5 bases. The DNA of the CDR3 is TGTGCCAGCAGCCTTGGACAGGGCGGGGAGACCCAGTACTTC. This translates into CASSLGQGGETQYF.

CDR3 amino acids: CSVESRTGSSYEQYF. In DNA, the CDR3 is TGCAGCGTTGAGAGCCGCACAGGGAGCTCCTACGAGCAGTACTTC. The rearrangement uses TRBV29-1 and TRBJ2-7; D perhaps matches TRBD1 (6 bases). V gave up 3 bases and J gave up 0 bases, with 15 bases separating them. CDR1 and CDR2 (germline): SQVTM, ANQGSEA. The CDR3 is made up of 15 amino acids.

A single count supports this clone. This sequence joins TRBV7-8 and TRBJ1-1; a possible D gene is TRBD1 (6 bases). CDR1 and CDR2 (germline): SGHVS, FQNEAQ. Trimming shortened V by 6 bases and J by 6 bases, and 26 bases separated the two germline ends. This CDR3 contains 17 residues. The CDR3 DNA is TGTGCCAGCAGTCTTAGCCCCTACCTACAGGGTGGGGCTGAAGCTTTCTTT. Protein sequence: CASSLSPYLQGGAEAFF.

CDR3 residues: CASSIEGAEPQHF. CDR3 bases: TGTGCCAGTAGTATCGAGGGCGCCGAGCCCCAGCATTTT. The V call is TRBV19, the J call TRBJ1-5; no clear D gene. This CDR3 comprises 13 residues. V lost 3 bases, J lost 8 bases, and 11 bases lay in between. CDR1 LNHDA and CDR2 SQIVND come from the germline V gene (reference sequence).

Turning to this clone: The junction departs from the called germline gene at one end, perhaps through a read error. Other nucleotide sequences from this sample produce the same CDR3. The chain combines TRBV5-1 with TRBJ1-1; D is perhaps TRBD1 (5 bases). The CDR3 has 16 amino acids. Germline assignment: CDR1 SGHRS and CDR2 YFSETQ. This CDR3 is CASSLAPRQSNTEAFF. The CDR3 DNA is TGCGCCAGCAGTTTGGCCCCGCGACAGTCGAACACTGAAGCTTTCTTT.

The CDR3 sequence is CASSQDRVSYGYTF. The CDR3 DNA follows: TGTGCCAGCAGTCAAGACAGGGTTTCCTATGGCTACACCTTC. V usage is TRBV27 and J usage is TRBJ1-2; TRBD1 aligns across 7 bases. Germline V gene sequence: CDR1 MNHEY, CDR2 SMNVEV (reference sequence). The CDR3 loop spans 14 amino acids. V gave up 5 bases and J gave up 4 bases; unmatched junction bases: 7.

The chain carries TRBV5-1 and TRBJ2-2, with TRBD1 matching 8 bases. The germline CDR1 and CDR2 sequences are SGHRS and YFSETQ. The junction had 4 bases not matched to a gene; V was cut back by 6 bases and J by 0 bases. The CDR3 has 15 amino acids. CDR3 nucleotides: TGCGCCAGCACCACACAGGGGGCGAACACCGGGGAGCTGTTTTTT. Its translation is CASTTQGANTGELFF. Filled out from reference TRBV5-1 and TRBJ2-2, the complete variable domain reads KAGVTQTPRYLIKTRGQQVTLSCSPISGHRSVSWYQQTPGQGLQFLFEYFSETQRNKGNFPGRFSGRQFSNSRSEMNVSTLELGDSALYLCASTTQGANTGELFFGEGSRLTVL.

The chain recombines TRBV4-1 with TRBJ1-4; 8 nucleotides line up with TRBD1. The length of the CDR3 is 16 residues. The junction had 5 bases not matched to a gene; V was cut back by 1 base and J by 4 bases. Germline V gives CDR1 MGHRA, CDR2 YSYEKL. The CDR3 DNA reads TGCGCCAGCAGCCAAGTCCCAGGACAGGGTAATGAAAAACTGTTTTTT. As protein: CASSQVPGQGNEKLFF.

The rearrangement uses TRBV10-3 and TRBJ2-3; D gene unclear. V lost 6 bases to trimming and J lost 0 bases, with 10 bases between them. Per the germline V gene, CDR1 is ENHRY and CDR2 is SYGVKD. This CDR3 has 14 residues. The DNA of the CDR3 is TGTGCCATCAGGGCGGTCCAGAGCACAGATACGCAGTATTTT. As protein: CAIRAVQSTDTQYF.

The chain links TRBV5-4 to TRBJ2-1, with 8 bases that match TRBD2. V shed 0 bases, J shed 9 bases, and the junction held 8 bases outside the gene matches. CDR1 and CDR2 (germline): SGHNT, YYREEE (reference sequence). The CDR3 covers 15 residues. The CDR3 loop is CASSLGVAGRAEQFF. CDR3 bases: TGTGCCAGCAGCTTGGGGGTAGCGGGACGAGCTGAGCAGTTCTTC.

The chain uses TRBV10-3 and TRBJ1-6; D gene ambiguous. This CDR3 is 12 amino acids long. V lost 4 bases and J 6 bases, leaving 4 bases between the germline ends. Per the germline V gene, CDR1 is ENHRY and CDR2 is SYGVKD. Here the CDR3 reads CAISGLNSPLHF. DNA of the CDR3: TGTGCCATCAGTGGACTTAATTCACCCCTCCACTTT.

In the case of this clone: This sample includes further DNA sequences coding for the same CDR3. V and J are TRBV7-3 and TRBJ1-1; a weak D match, TRBD1 (5 bases). Germline-derived CDR1 and CDR2 are SGHTA and FQGTGA. With 3 bases removed from V and 4 bases from J, the gap between germline ends came to 9 bases. There are 13 residues in the CDR3. CDR3 DNA sequence: TGTGCCAGCAGCTTCGGGGGGAGCACTGAAGCTTTCTTT. The encoded protein is CASSFGGSTEAFF.

The chain combines TRBV19 with TRBJ1-3; a possible D gene is TRBD1 (6 bases). CDR3 length: 16 residues. Trimming removed 3 bases from V and 3 bases from J, with 15 bases in between. In germline, CDR1 is LNHDA, CDR2 SQIVND (reference sequence). CDR3 protein: CASSMPGEVVGNTIYF. CDR3 bases: TGTGCCAGTAGTATGCCAGGGGAAGTGGTTGGAAACACCATATATTTT.

V and J are TRBV13 and TRBJ1-1; D is uncertain. Germline loops: CDR1 PRHDT, CDR2 FYEKMQ (reference sequence). The V and J ends lost 5 bases and 4 bases respectively, with 14 bases between them. CDR3 length: 14 amino acids. The CDR3 reads CASSDTYFGTEAFF. CDR3 bases: TGTGCCAGCAGCGATACCTACTTCGGCACTGAAGCTTTCTTT.

The chain carries TRBV4-1 and TRBJ2-5; D call uncertain. The V gene lost 1 base and the J gene lost 2 bases, with 8 bases spanning the gap. This CDR3 has 14 residues. Per germline, CDR1 MGHRA and CDR2 YSYEKL. The DNA for the CDR3 is TGCGCCAGCAGCCAAGGACTCGGGCAAGAGACCCAGTACTTC. It translates to CASSQGLGQETQYF.

The chain is built from TRBV28 and TRBJ2-7; maybe TRBD2 (5 bases). The germline V gene encodes CDR1 MDHEN and CDR2 SYDVKM. The V and J ends lost 4 bases and 1 base respectively, with 8 bases between them. This CDR3 has 13 residues. The CDR3 bases are TGTGCCAGCAGTTCCGGGATATCCTACGAGCAGTACTTC. Translation: CASSSGISYEQYF.

The chain links TRBV3-1 (or the pseudogene TRBV3-2) to TRBJ2-7, with TRBD1 as a possible D gene (6 bases). V lost 0 bases and J 4 bases, leaving 13 bases between the germline ends. Germline assignment: CDR1 LGHDT and CDR2 YNNKEL (reference sequence). CDR3 size: 15 residues. Here the CDR3 DNA reads TGTGCCAGCAGCCAAGAATCCAAGGACAGTTACGAGCAGTACTTC. Translating gives CASSQESKDSYEQYF.

V gene TRBV14 combines with J gene TRBJ2-3; D gene unclear. Germline assignment: CDR1 SGHDN and CDR2 FVKESK. The CDR3 has 16 amino acids. V was trimmed by 1 base and J by 0 bases, leaving 11 bases between them. CDR3: CASSQAHSQSTDTQYF. The DNA for the CDR3 is TGTGCCAGCAGCCAAGCGCACAGCCAAAGCACAGATACGCAGTATTTT.

The chain is built from TRBV9 and TRBJ2-1, with 7 bases identical to TRBD2. V shed 0 bases and J 2 bases; nucleotides not matched to a gene: 14. The CDR3 extends over 19 amino acids. From germline, CDR1 is SGDLS and CDR2 YYNGEE. Written as DNA, the CDR3 is TGTGCCAGCAGCGTAGTCTCCGACGGTGGTAGCGGGCCCTACAATGAGCAGTTCTTC. Protein sequence: CASSVVSDGGSGPYNEQFF.

This clone was detected once. V usage is TRBV10-3 and J usage is TRBJ2-3; D is ambiguous. CDR3 length: 11 amino acids. CDR1 and CDR2 from the germline V gene are ENHRY and SYGVKD. Trimming removed 5 bases from V and 6 bases from J, with 6 bases in between. CDR3 bases: TGTGCCATCAGTACCGGGGATACGCAGTATTTT. Amino acids: CAISTGDTQYF.

This clone has a single count. V usage is TRBV5-1 and J usage is TRBJ1-1; D is undetermined. CDR3 size: 13 residues. CDR1 and CDR2 (germline): SGHRS, YFSETQ. Trimming left V 2 bases short and J 5 bases short, with 10 bases between. The CDR3 bases are TGCGCCAGCAGCTTCGAGGGATGGACTGAAGCTTTCTTT. It translates to CASSFEGWTEAFF.

The V call is TRBV29-1, the J call TRBJ1-1; TRBD1 aligns across 8 bases. Germline values: CDR1 SQVTM, CDR2 ANQGSEA. The CDR3 loop spans 15 amino acids. Trimming at V came to 7 bases and at J to 8 bases, leaving 18 bases not matched to a gene. The CDR3 DNA follows: TGCAGCGCACCATCGAGGACAGGGTCGACACTCGAAGCTTTCTTT. Its protein is CSAPSRTGSTLEAFF.

The chain recombines TRBV11-3 with TRBJ2-1; 10 bases fit TRBD2. The germline V gene has CDR1 SGHNT and CDR2 YENEEA. With V trimmed by 0 bases and J by 0 bases, 11 bases remained unmatched. This CDR3 has 20 residues. CDR3 sequence: CASSLEGWASGSISYNEQFF. The CDR3 DNA follows: TGTGCCAGCAGCTTAGAGGGGTGGGCTAGCGGGAGCATCTCCTACAATGAGCAGTTCTTC.

Only one count was recorded for this clone. The chain carries TRBV7-3 and TRBJ2-3; D ambiguous. This CDR3 comprises 14 residues. Germline CDR1 reads SGHTA; CDR2 reads FQGTGA. V shed 5 bases and J shed 4 bases, with 13 bases lying between them. CDR3 sequence: CASSRVGLADTQYF. In DNA, the CDR3 is TGTGCCAGCAGCCGAGTGGGCTTGGCAGATACGCAGTATTTT.

V gene TRBV6-6 combines with J gene TRBJ1-3, with D unclear. There are 16 residues in the CDR3. Between the trimmed V and J ends, which lost 0 bases and 0 bases, there was a span of 9 bases. The germline V gene has CDR1 MNHNY and CDR2 SVGAGI (reference sequence). CDR3 in amino acids: CASSYSGSFSGNTIYF. The CDR3, as DNA: TGTGCCAGCAGTTACTCAGGGAGTTTCTCTGGAAACACCATATATTTT.

This sequence joins TRBV4-1 and TRBJ1-1; 8 nucleotides agree with TRBD1. Germline CDR1 reads MGHRA; CDR2 reads YSYEKL. The junction had 4 bases not matched to a gene; V was cut back by 9 bases and J by 1 base. This CDR3 has 13 residues. CDR3 loop: CASRTGTNTEAFF. The CDR3 bases are TGCGCCAGTAGGACAGGGACGAACACTGAAGCTTTCTTT.